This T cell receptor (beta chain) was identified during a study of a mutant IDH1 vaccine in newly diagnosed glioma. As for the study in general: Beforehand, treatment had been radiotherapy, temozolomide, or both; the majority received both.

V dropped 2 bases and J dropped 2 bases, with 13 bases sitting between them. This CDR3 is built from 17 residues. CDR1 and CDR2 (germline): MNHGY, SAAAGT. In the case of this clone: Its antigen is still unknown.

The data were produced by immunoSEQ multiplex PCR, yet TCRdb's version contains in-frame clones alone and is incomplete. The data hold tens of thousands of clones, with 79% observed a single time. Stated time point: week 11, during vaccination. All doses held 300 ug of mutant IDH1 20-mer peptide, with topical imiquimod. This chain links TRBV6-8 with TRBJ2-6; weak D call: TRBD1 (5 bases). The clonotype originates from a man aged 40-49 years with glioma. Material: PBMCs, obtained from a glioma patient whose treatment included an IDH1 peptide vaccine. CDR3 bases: TGTGCCAGCAGTTACACCCTGACAGAAACTGGGGCCAACGTCCTGACTTTC. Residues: CASSYTLTETGANVLTF.